The T cell receptor (beta chain) described here comes from a study of cytomegalovirus exposure and HLA in healthy donors. Study-wide findings and caveats: Rarity marked most TCR sequences, yet some public TCRs occurred in many donors.

Trimming removed 3 bases at V and 1 base at J, with 10 bases between. Germline loops: CDR1 KGHSH, CDR2 LQKENI. This CDR3 has 14 amino acids. This PCR relied on a set of 60 Vbeta primers and 13 Jbeta primers. The data were produced by immunoSEQ multiplex PCR, yet TCRdb's version contains in-frame clones alone and is incomplete. Among about 130,000 clones listed, around 76% were seen once. For this clone: Antigen unknown.

The sample was PBMCs. This receptor was identified in a male donor in good health and CMV-seronegative. The rearrangement links TRBV18 to TRBJ2-7, with D perhaps TRBD2 (5 bases). CDR3 sequence (DNA): TGTGCCAGCTCACCGGGGAGAACATCCTACGAGCAGTACTTC. It encodes CASSPGRTSYEQYF. Full variable domain (remainder filled in from reference TRBV18 and TRBJ2-7): NAGVMQNPRHLVRRRGQEARLRCSPMKGHSHVYWYRQLPEEGLKFMVYLQKENIIDESGMPKERFSAEFPKEGPSILRIQQVVRGDSAAYFCASSPGRTSYEQYFGPGTRLTVT.